A selection of T cell receptor beta chains follows, all from one sample in a study of blood T cell repertoires in COVID-19. The table came from immunoSEQ multiplex PCR; TCRdb's copy has only in-frame clones and leaves some out. The sample holds about 58,000 clones, around 85% seen once. The source material was peripheral blood. The receptor source for this set is a man aged 40-50 years with active COVID-19. CDR3s leave out the opening cysteine and the closing phenylalanine or tryptophan. Each record gives: J gene, V gene, CDR3 protein.

j_gene: TRBJ2-5; v_gene: TRBV7-6; CDR3aa: ASSWTGGETQY
j_gene: TRBJ1-1; v_gene: TRBV9; CDR3aa: ASSSSRGAF
j_gene: TRBJ2-1; v_gene: TRBV19; CDR3aa: ASSIETWSSYNEQF
j_gene: TRBJ2-1; v_gene: TRBV20-1; CDR3aa: SAWTRQEQF
j_gene: TRBJ2-4; v_gene: TRBV29-1; CDR3aa: SVGGEGENIQY
j_gene: TRBJ1-2; v_gene: TRBV24-1; CDR3aa: ATSGGTGVYGYT
j_gene: TRBJ2-7; v_gene: TRBV28; CDR3aa: ASSLAGSDYEQY
j_gene: TRBJ2-7; v_gene: TRBV27; CDR3aa: ASSLSTRGEQY
j_gene: TRBJ1-5; v_gene: TRBV25-1; CDR3aa: ASSLWGVRGQPQH
j_gene: TRBJ2-1; v_gene: TRBV10-3; CDR3aa: AISEDRGVGEQF
j_gene: TRBJ1-3; v_gene: TRBV15; CDR3aa: ATSRAGAGNTIY
j_gene: TRBJ2-4; v_gene: TRBV19; CDR3aa: ASSAQAGAKNIQY
j_gene: TRBJ1-1; v_gene: TRBV5-4; CDR3aa: ASSLGAGPATEAF
j_gene: TRBJ2-1; v_gene: TRBV7-3; CDR3aa: ASSLGLAGRGEQF
j_gene: TRBJ1-6; v_gene: TRBV19; CDR3aa: ASSMSQSFGHSPLH
j_gene: TRBJ1-1; v_gene: TRBV12-5; CDR3aa: ASGFGSDPGNTEAF
j_gene: TRBJ1-6; v_gene: TRBV25-1; CDR3aa: ASSELARGLDSPLH
j_gene: TRBJ1-5; v_gene: TRBV18; CDR3aa: ASSPTGEHQPQH
j_gene: TRBJ2-3; v_gene: TRBV3-1/TRBV3-2; CDR3aa: ASSPPGLASTDTQY
j_gene: TRBJ1-4; v_gene: TRBV28; CDR3aa: ASSITGDGKLF
j_gene: TRBJ2-7; v_gene: TRBV9; CDR3aa: ASSLYGGEQY
j_gene: TRBJ2-2; v_gene: TRBV7-3; CDR3aa: ASRSGRHSTGELF
j_gene: TRBJ2-1; v_gene: TRBV27; CDR3aa: ASSSGLAGDGEQF
j_gene: TRBJ1-5; v_gene: TRBV28; CDR3aa: ASSPGQPLFSNQPQH
j_gene: TRBJ1-4; v_gene: TRBV19; CDR3aa: ASRQTGTNEKLF
j_gene: TRBJ1-3; v_gene: TRBV18; CDR3aa: ASSPRQGSFSGNTIY
j_gene: TRBJ1-1; v_gene: TRBV11-2; CDR3aa: ASSLTANTEAF
j_gene: TRBJ1-2; v_gene: TRBV3-1/TRBV3-2; CDR3aa: ASTPRGQGYYGYT